The clone carrying this T cell receptor (beta chain) came up a few times. These data originate in a study of response to subunit inactivated influenza vaccine. From the RT-PCR reads, TCRdb called clonotypes with MiXCR, one entry per CDR3 protein. The table records some 640,000 distinct CDR3 sequences, roughly 13% of them present only once. The CDR3 totals 15 residues. V lost 3 bases and J lost 5; bases outside the gene matches: 4. Germline V gene sequence: CDR1 SGHAT, CDR2 FQNNGV. This receptor was obtained from a middle-aged man who received an inactivated influenza vaccine. Sequenced here: PBMCs from blood, sampled approximately 15 days before vaccination. V usage is TRBV11-2 and J usage is TRBJ2-2; 9 nucleotides agree with TRBD2. CDR3 sequence: CASSFRLAATGELFF. The CDR3 nucleotides read TGTGCCAGCAGCTTCCGACTAGCGGCTACCGGGGAGCTGTTTTTT.